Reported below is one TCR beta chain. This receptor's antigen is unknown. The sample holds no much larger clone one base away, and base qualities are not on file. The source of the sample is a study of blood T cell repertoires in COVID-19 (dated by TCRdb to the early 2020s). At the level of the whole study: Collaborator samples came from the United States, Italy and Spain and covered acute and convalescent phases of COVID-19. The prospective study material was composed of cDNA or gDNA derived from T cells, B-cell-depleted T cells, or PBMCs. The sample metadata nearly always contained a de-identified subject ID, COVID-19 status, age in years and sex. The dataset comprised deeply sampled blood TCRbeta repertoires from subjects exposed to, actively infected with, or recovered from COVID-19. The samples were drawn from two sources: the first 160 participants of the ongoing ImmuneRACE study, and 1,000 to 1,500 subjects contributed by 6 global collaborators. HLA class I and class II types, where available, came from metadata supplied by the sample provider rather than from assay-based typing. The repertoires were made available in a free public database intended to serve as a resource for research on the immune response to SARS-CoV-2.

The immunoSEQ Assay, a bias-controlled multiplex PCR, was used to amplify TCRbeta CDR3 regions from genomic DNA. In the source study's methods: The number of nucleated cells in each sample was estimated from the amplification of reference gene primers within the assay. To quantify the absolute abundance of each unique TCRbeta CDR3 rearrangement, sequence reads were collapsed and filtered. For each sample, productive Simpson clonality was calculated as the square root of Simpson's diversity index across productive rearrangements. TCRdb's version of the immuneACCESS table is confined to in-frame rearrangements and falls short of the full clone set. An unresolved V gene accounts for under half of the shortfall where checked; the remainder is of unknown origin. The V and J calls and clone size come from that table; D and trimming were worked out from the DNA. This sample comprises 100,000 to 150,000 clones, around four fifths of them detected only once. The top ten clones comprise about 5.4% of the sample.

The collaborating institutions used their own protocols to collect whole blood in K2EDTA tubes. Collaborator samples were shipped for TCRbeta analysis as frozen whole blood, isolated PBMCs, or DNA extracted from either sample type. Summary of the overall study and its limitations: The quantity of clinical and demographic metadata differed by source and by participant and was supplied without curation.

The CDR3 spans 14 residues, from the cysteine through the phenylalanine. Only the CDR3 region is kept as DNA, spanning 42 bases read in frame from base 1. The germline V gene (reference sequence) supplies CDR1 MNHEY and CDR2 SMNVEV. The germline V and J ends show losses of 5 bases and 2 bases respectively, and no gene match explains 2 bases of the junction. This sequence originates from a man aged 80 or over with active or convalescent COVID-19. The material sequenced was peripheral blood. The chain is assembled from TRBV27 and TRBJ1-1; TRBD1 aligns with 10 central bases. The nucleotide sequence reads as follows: TGTGCCAGCAGTCGGACAGGGGGAAACACTGAAGCTTTCTTT. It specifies CASSRTGGNTEAFF.